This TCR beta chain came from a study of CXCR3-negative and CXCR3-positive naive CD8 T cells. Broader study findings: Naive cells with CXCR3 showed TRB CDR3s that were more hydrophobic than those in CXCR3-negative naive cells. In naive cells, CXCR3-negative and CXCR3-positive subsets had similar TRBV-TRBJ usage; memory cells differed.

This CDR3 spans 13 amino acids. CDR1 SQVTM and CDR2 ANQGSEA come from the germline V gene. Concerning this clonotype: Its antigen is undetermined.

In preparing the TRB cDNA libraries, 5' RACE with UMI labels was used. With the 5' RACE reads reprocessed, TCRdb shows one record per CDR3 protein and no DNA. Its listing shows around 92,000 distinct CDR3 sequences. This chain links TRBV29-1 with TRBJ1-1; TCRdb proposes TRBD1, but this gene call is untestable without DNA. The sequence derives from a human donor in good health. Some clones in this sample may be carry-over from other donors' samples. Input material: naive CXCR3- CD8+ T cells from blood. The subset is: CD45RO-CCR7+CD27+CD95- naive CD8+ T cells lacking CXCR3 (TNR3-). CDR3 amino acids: CSVLRDSNTEAFF.